Shown below are 22 T cell receptor beta chains from a single sample sequenced in a study of T-cell reconstitution after alpha-beta-depleted transplantation in children. Researchers prepared the TCRbeta library using unique molecular identifiers, the study reports. TCRdb processed the PCR reads anew with MiXCR; each CDR3 protein has one entry. Altogether approximately 510,000 distinct CDR3 sequences are present, approximately 20% being singletons, with the ten largest covering 3% to 4%. Sequenced material: PBMCs from the stem cell graft donor, taken from the stem cell graft. These receptors all stem from a human donor who donated a stem cell graft to a child with acute lymphoblastic leukemia.

This chain joins TRBV7-9 and TRBJ2-3; D ambiguous. The V end lost 1 base, the J end lost 1 base, and 6 bases lay between the germline ends. There are 14 residues in the CDR3. Per the germline V gene, CDR1 is SEHNR and CDR2 is FQNEAQ (reference sequence). The DNA of the CDR3 is TGTGCCAGCAGCTTAGTCTACGGCACAGATACGCAGTATTTT. Translating gives CASSLVYGTDTQYF.

This clonotype was seen at least ten times. The rearrangement joins TRBV20-1 to TRBJ2-3, with 8 bases identical to TRBD2. The CDR3 spans 15 residues. Per germline, CDR1 DFQATT and CDR2 SNEGSKA (reference sequence). The trim removed 3 bases at V and 6 bases at J, leaving 11 bases unmatched. CDR3 amino acids: CSARVAGWAGDTQYF. The CDR3 DNA follows: TGCAGTGCTAGGGTAGCGGGGTGGGCCGGGGATACGCAGTATTTT.

This clonotype was seen a few times. V is TRBV5-1 and J is TRBJ1-6; a weak D match, TRBD1 (5 bases). The CDR3 extends over 17 amino acids. Germline V gives CDR1 SGHRS, CDR2 YFSETQ. Trimming pared 0 bases from V and 8 bases from J, leaving 18 bases between. The CDR3 DNA reads TGCGCCAGCAGCTTGGAAGTGGGGGGATCCTGGGATTCACCCCTCCACTTT. Its translation is CASSLEVGGSWDSPLHF.

This clonotype showed up just a few times. The rearrangement joins TRBV18 to TRBJ1-3; no reliable D call. Germline lookup yields CDR1 KGHSH and CDR2 LQKENI. V lost 8 bases to trimming and J lost 0 bases, with 17 bases between them. This CDR3 has 16 amino acids. The CDR3 is CASGEEDPSSGNTIYF. The DNA for the CDR3 is TGTGCCAGCGGGGAGGAGGATCCGAGCTCTGGAAACACCATATATTTT.

The chain combines TRBV20-1 with TRBJ2-3, with a possible D match to TRBD2 (6 bases). The CDR3 extends over 15 amino acids. Trimming stripped 5 bases from V and 4 bases from J, with 19 bases between. The germline V gene has CDR1 DFQATT and CDR2 SNEGSKA (reference sequence). The CDR3: CSALRRAVGADTQYF. CDR3 in DNA: TGCAGTGCTTTACGGAGGGCCGTAGGAGCAGATACGCAGTATTTT.

The gene calls are TRBV18 and TRBJ2-2, with D perhaps TRBD1 (5 bases). CDR1 KGHSH and CDR2 LQKENI come from the germline V gene. The CDR3 extends over 15 amino acids. V was shortened by 3 bases and J by 6 bases, with 14 bases between the two germline ends. CDR3 sequence: CASSPGPTTAGELFF. For the CDR3, the DNA is TGTGCCAGCTCACCGGGGCCGACCACCGCCGGGGAGCTGTTTTTT.

This clonotype has a single count. The rearrangement uses TRBV27 and TRBJ2-6; D is perhaps TRBD1 (5 bases). The germline V and J ends were trimmed by 0 bases and 4 bases, with 7 bases remaining between them. The CDR3 consists of 15 residues. Germline loops: CDR1 MNHEY, CDR2 SMNVEV (reference sequence). CDR3 protein: CASSLSGVGANVLTF. The CDR3 nucleotides are TGTGCCAGCAGTTTATCAGGGGTCGGGGCCAACGTCCTGACTTTC. Full variable domain (outside the CDR3, taken from reference TRBV27 and TRBJ2-6): EAQVTQNPRYLITVTGKKLTVTCSQNMNHEYMSWYRQDPGLGLRQIYYSMNVEVTDKGDVPEGYKVSRKEKRNFPLILESPSPNQTSLYFCASSLSGVGANVLTFGAGSRLTVL.

This clonotype has a handful of counts. The V and J genes are TRBV5-1 and TRBJ2-5, with TRBD2 matching 10 bases. The CDR3 covers 17 residues. Germline CDR1 and CDR2: SGHRS and YFSETQ. The V gene end was trimmed by 3 bases and the J gene end by 2 bases; junction bases not matched to a gene: 10. The CDR3 bases are TGCGCCAGCAGCTATCTCCCTAGCGGGGGTACTCAAGAGACCCAGTACTTC. It specifies CASSYLPSGGTQETQYF.

The J gene is TRBJ1-2, the V gene TRBV12-3 or TRBV12-4; 10 bases fit TRBD1. The CDR3 has 14 residues. V shed 4 bases and J 8 bases; nucleotides not matched to a gene: 7. The CDR3 loop reads CASSWTGGTAGYTF. The CDR3 bases are TGTGCCAGCAGTTGGACAGGGGGGACGGCGGGCTACACCTTC.

This clonotype turned up a few times. The chain's CDR3 is CASSRLTSRRNNEQFF. The CDR3 coding sequence is TGTGCCAGCAGCCGCCTAACCTCGCGGCGTAACAATGAGCAGTTCTTC. The gene calls are TRBV14 and TRBJ2-1, with D hard to call. The V end was cut by 4 bases, the J end by 5 bases, with 18 bases between. The CDR3 length is 16 residues. In germline, CDR1 is SGHDN, CDR2 FVKESK.

The sample holds many counts of this clonotype. The chain has TRBV12-3 or TRBV12-4 and TRBJ1-1, with D maybe TRBD1 (5 bases). Trimming took off 6 bases at V and 2 bases at J, with 16 bases between the two ends. The length of the CDR3 is 15 residues. The CDR3 DNA follows: TGTGCCAGCAGCCCCTCCGGGGGATTAAACACTGAAGCTTTCTTT. Protein: CASSPSGGLNTEAFF.

This clonotype has more than one count but fewer than ten. The genes are TRBV12-3 or TRBV12-4 and TRBJ2-1; 7 nucleotides align to TRBD2. The CDR3 contains 17 residues. J was trimmed by 0 bases and V by 1 base; bases with no gene match: 6. In DNA, the CDR3 is TGTGCCAGCAGTTTAGGACTAGCCCGCATCTCCTACAATGAGCAGTTCTTC. Its protein is CASSLGLARISYNEQFF.

This clonotype was recorded many times. V usage is TRBV5-5 and J usage is TRBJ2-2; D not certain. Trimming took off 3 bases at V and 6 bases at J, with 6 bases between the two ends. The V gene's germline CDR1 is SGHKS and CDR2 YYEKEE (reference sequence). The CDR3 extends over 12 amino acids. CDR3 protein: CASSSFSGELFF. Here the CDR3 DNA reads TGTGCCAGCAGCTCTTTCTCCGGGGAGCTGTTTTTT.

V usage is TRBV10-1 and J usage is TRBJ2-3, with 12 bases lining up with TRBD2. The CDR3 has 14 residues. The germline CDR1 and CDR2 sequences are WNHNN and SYGVQD (reference sequence). V lost 4 bases and J lost 4; bases outside the gene matches: 0. CDR3 sequence reads: CASSASGRADTQYF. In DNA form, the CDR3 reads TGCGCCAGCAGTGCTAGCGGGAGGGCAGATACGCAGTATTTT.

The V gene is TRBV10-3, the J gene TRBJ2-4, with D possibly matching TRBD2 (6 bases). The germline V gene encodes CDR1 ENHRY and CDR2 SYGVKD. The CDR3 consists of 16 residues. V was pared by 7 bases and J by 0 bases, with 16 bases between. CDR3 sequence reads: CAIKEEGKLAKNIQYF. In DNA form, the CDR3 reads TGTGCCATCAAAGAGGAGGGCAAGTTAGCCAAAAACATTCAGTACTTC.

This clonotype was recorded a few times. V is TRBV6-1 and J is TRBJ2-2; D is unresolved. The CDR3 runs to 13 residues. Germline CDR1 is MNHNS and CDR2 is SASEGT. Between the trimmed V and J ends, which lost 8 bases and 5 bases, there was a span of 12 bases. CDR3 region: CASLPPITGELFF. CDR3 nucleotide sequence: TGTGCCAGCCTACCGCCTATAACCGGGGAGCTGTTTTTT.

The sample holds a few counts of this clonotype. This chain joins TRBV3-1 and TRBJ2-2; either TRBD1 or TRBD2 may supply D (7 bases each). Per the germline V gene, CDR1 is LGHDT and CDR2 is YNNKEL (reference sequence). The CDR3 consists of 14 residues. V lost 11 bases and J 6 bases, leaving 19 bases between the germline ends. CDR3 protein: CAVGRDSTAGELFF. The CDR3 DNA follows: TGTGCCGTGGGGAGGGACAGTACCGCCGGGGAGCTGTTTTTT.

This clonotype was seen a handful of times. The chain employs TRBV7-9 and TRBJ1-1; D not certain. This CDR3 region has 13 residues. Trimming left V 3 bases short and J 11 bases short, with 16 bases between. Germline lookup yields CDR1 SEHNR and CDR2 FQNEAQ (reference sequence). This CDR3 is CASSFLGGIGAFF. The CDR3 DNA follows: TGTGCCAGCAGCTTTCTGGGCGGGATCGGGGCTTTCTTT.

The CDR3 region is CAISESGSNEKLFF. Written as DNA, the CDR3 is TGTGCCATCAGTGAGTCGGGGTCTAATGAAAAACTGTTTTTT. V is TRBV10-3 and J is TRBJ1-4; D call uncertain. The CDR3 contains 14 residues. V gave up 0 bases and J gave up 3 bases, with 5 bases separating them. The germline V gene encodes CDR1 ENHRY and CDR2 SYGVKD.

In its sample, this clonotype was seen a few times. V gene TRBV20-1 combines with J gene TRBJ2-7; tentatively, D is TRBD1 (5 bases). Trimming took 7 bases from V and 4 from J, leaving 14 bases between them. This CDR3 has 12 amino acids. Germline CDR1 is DFQATT and CDR2 is SNEGSKA (reference sequence). CDR3 coding DNA: TGCAGTGAGGGGCTAGGGGCGTACGAGCAGTACTTC. The encoded protein is CSEGLGAYEQYF.

This clonotype occurred a few times. The chain uses TRBV9 and TRBJ2-7; tentative D call: TRBD2 (6 bases). The V end lost 4 bases, the J end lost 0 bases, and 14 bases lay between the germline ends. CDR1 and CDR2 (germline): SGDLS, YYNGEE. CDR3 length: 15 residues. The CDR3 DNA follows: TGTGCCAGCAGCACGGGGACTGCTAGCTCCTACGAGCAGTACTTC. Its translation: CASSTGTASSYEQYF.

V gene TRBV28 combines with J gene TRBJ2-7; TRBD1 aligns across 11 bases. Trimming took 6 bases from V and 4 from J; bases not matched to a gene: 11. Germline CDR1 reads MDHEN; CDR2 reads SYDVKM. CDR3 length: 16 amino acids. The CDR3 spells CASRRPPGTGGYEQYF. CDR3 sequence (DNA): TGTGCCAGCAGACGACCCCCTGGGACAGGGGGGTACGAGCAGTACTTC.